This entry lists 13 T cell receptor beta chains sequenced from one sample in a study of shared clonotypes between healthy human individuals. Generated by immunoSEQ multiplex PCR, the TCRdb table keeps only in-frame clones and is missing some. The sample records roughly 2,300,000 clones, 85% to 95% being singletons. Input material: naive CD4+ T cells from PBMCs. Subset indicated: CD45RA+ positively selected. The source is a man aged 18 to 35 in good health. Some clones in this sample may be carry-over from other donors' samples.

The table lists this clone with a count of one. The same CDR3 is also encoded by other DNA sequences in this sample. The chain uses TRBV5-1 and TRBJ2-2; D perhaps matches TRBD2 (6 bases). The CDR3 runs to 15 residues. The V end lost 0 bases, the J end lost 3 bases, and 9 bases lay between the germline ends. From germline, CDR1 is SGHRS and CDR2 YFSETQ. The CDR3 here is CASSLVPSDTGELFF. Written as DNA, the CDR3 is TGCGCCAGCAGCTTGGTTCCTAGCGACACCGGGGAGCTGTTTTTT.

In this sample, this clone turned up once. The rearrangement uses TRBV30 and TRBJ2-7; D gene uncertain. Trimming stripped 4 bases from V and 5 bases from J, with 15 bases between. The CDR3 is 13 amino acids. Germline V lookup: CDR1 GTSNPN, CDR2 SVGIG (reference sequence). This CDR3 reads CAWTRAGSHEQYF. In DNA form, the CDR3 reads TGTGCCTGGACCCGGGCAGGAAGCCACGAGCAGTACTTC.

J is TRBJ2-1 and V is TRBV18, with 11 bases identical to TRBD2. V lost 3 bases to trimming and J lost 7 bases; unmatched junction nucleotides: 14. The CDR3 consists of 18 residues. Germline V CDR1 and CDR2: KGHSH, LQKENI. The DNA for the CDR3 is TGTGCCAGCTCACCGTACCCTTCGGCTAGCGGGAGGTTTAATGAGCAGTTCTTC. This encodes CASSPYPSASGRFNEQFF. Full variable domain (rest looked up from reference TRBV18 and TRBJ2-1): NAGVMQNPRHLVRRRGQEARLRCSPMKGHSHVYWYRQLPEEGLKFMVYLQKENIIDESGMPKERFSAEFPKEGPSILRIQQVVRGDSAAYFCASSPYPSASGRFNEQFFGPGTRLTVL.

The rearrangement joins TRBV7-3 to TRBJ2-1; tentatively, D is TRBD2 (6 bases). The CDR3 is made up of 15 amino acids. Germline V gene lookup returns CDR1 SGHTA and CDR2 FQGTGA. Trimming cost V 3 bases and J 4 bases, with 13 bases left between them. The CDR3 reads CASSFSGTGYNEQFF. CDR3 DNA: TGTGCCAGCAGCTTCTCCGGGACTGGTTACAATGAGCAGTTCTTC. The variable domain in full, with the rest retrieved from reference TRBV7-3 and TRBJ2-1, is GAGVSQTPSNKVTEKGKYVELRCDPISGHTALYWYRQSLGQGPEFLIYFQGTGAADDSGLPNDRFFAVRPEGSVSTLKIQRTERGDSAVYLCASSFSGTGYNEQFFGPGTRLTVL.

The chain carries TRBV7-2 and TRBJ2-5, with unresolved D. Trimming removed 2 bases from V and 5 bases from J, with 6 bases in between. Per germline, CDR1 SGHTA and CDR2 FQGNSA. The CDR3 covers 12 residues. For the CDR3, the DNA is TGTGCCAGCAGCTTACAGTTGGAGACCCAGTACTTC. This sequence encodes CASSLQLETQYF.

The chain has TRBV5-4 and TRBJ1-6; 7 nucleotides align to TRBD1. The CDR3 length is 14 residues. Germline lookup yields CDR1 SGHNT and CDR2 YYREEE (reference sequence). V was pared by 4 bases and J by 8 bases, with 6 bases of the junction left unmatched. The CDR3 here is CASSQGVGDSPLHF. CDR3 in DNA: TGTGCCAGCAGCCAGGGGGTGGGTGATTCACCCCTCCACTTT.

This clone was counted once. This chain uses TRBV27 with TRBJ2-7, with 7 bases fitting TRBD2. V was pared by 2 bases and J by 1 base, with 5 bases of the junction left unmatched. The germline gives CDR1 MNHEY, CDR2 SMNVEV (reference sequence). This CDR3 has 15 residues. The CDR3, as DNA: TGTGCCAGCAGTTTAAAACAAGCGGGATCCTACGAGCAGTACTTC. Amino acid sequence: CASSLKQAGSYEQYF.

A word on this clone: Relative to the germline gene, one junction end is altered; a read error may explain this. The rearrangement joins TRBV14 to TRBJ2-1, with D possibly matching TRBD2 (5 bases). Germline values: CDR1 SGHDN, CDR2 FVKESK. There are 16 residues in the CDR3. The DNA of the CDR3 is TGTGCCAGCAGCCAAGGTAGGGCTAGCTCCCACAATGAGCAGTTCTTC. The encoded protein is CASSQGRASSHNEQFF.

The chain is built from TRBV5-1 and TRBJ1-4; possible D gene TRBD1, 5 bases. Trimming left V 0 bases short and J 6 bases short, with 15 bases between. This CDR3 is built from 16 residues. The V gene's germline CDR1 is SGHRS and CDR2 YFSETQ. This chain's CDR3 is CASSLGSGALDEKLFF. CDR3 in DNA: TGCGCCAGCAGCTTGGGGTCCGGGGCGCTGGATGAAAAACTGTTTTTT.

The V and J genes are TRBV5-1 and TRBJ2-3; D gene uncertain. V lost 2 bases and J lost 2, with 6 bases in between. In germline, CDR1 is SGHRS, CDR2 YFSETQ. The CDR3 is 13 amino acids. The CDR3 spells CASSFTPTDTQYF. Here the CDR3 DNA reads TGCGCCAGCAGCTTCACCCCCACAGATACGCAGTATTTT.

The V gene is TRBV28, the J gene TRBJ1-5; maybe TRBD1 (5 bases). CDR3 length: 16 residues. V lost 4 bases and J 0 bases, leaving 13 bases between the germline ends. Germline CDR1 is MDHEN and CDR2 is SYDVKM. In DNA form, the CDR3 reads TGTGCCAGCAGTTCGGGGGGATTTGTTAGCAATCAGCCCCAGCATTTT. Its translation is CASSSGGFVSNQPQHF.

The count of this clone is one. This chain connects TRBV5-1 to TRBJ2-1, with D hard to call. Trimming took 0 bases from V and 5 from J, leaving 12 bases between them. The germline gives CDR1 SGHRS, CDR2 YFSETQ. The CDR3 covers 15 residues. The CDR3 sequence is CASSLGPVANNEQFF. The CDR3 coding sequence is TGCGCCAGCAGCTTGGGGCCTGTGGCCAACAATGAGCAGTTCTTC.

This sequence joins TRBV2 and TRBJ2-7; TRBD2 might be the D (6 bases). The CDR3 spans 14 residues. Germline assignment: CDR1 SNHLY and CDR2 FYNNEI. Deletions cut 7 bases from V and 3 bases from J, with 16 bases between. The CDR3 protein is CASTFERAGYEQYF. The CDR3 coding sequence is TGTGCCAGCACCTTCGAGCGGGCCGGCTACGAGCAGTACTTC.